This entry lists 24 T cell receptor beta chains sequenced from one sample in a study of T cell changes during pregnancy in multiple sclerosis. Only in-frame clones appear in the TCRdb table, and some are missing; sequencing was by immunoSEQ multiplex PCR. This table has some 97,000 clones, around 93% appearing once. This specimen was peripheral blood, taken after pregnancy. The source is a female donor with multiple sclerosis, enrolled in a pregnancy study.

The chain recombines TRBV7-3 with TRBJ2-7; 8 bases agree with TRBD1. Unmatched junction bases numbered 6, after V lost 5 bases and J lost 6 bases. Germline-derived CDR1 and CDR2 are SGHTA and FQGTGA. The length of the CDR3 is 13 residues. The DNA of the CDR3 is TGTGCCAGCAGCCTACTCACAGGGGGCGAGCAGTACTTC. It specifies CASSLLTGGEQYF.

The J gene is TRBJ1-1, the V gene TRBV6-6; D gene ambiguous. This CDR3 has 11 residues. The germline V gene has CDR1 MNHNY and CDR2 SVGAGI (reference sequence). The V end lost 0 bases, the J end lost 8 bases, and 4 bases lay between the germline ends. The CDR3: CASSYSREAFF. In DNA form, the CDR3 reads TGTGCCAGCAGTTACTCCCGGGAAGCTTTCTTT.

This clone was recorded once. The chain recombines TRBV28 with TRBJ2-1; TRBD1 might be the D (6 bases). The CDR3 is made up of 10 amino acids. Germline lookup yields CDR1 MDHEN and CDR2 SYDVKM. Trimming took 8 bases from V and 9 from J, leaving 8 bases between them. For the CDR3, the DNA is TGTGCCAGCGGGGGCGGTGAGCAGTTCTTC. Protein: CASGGGEQFF.

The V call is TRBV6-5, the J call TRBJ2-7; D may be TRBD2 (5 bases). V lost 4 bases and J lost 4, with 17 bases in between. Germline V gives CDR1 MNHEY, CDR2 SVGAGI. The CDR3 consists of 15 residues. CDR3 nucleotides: TGTGCCAGCAGTTCTCTATCGGGAACACAATACGAGCAGTACTTC. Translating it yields CASSSLSGTQYEQYF.

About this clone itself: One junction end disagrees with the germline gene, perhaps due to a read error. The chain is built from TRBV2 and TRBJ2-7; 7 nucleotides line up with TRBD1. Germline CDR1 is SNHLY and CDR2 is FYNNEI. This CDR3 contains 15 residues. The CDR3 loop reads CASGYRQGISYGQYF. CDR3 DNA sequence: TGTGCCAGCGGTTACCGACAGGGAATCTCCTACGGGCAGTACTTC.

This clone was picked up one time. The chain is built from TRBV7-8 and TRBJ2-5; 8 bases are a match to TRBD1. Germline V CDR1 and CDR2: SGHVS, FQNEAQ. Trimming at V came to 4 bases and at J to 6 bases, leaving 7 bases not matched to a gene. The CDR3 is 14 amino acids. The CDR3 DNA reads TGTGCCAGCAGCTCATTGGACAGGGTAAAGACCCAGTACTTC. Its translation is CASSSLDRVKTQYF. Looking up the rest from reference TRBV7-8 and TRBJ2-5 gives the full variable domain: GAGVSQSPRYKVAKRGQDVALRCDPISGHVSLFWYQQALGQGPEFLTYFQNEAQLDKSGLPSDRFFAERPEGSVSTLKIQRTQQEDSAVYLCASSSLDRVKTQYFGPGTRLLVL.

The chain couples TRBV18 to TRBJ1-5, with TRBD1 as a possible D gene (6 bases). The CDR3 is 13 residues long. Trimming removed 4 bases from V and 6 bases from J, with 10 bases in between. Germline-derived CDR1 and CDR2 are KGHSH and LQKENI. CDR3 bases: TGTGCCAGCTCACTAACAGGGACTCAGCCCCAGCATTTT. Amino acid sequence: CASSLTGTQPQHF.

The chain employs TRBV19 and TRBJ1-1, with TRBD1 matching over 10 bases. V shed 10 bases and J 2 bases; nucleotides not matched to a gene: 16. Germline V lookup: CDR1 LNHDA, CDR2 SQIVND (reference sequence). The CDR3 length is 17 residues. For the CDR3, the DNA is TGTGCCACCCAACCAAGGACAGGGGGAAGAAAAAACACTGAAGCTTTCTTT. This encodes CATQPRTGGRKNTEAFF.

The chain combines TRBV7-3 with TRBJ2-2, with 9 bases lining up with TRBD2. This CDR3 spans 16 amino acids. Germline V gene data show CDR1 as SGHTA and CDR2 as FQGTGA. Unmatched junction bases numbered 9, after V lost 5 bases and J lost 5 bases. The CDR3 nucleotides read TGTGCCAGCAGCCCTGCCGGGACTAGCAATACCGGGGAGCTGTTTTTT. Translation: CASSPAGTSNTGELFF.

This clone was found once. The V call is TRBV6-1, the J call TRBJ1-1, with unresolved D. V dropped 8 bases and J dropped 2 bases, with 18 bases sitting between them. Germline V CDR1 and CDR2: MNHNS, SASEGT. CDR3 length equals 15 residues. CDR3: CASPLTIGVNTEAFF. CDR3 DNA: TGTGCCAGCCCACTCACAATAGGAGTTAACACTGAAGCTTTCTTT.

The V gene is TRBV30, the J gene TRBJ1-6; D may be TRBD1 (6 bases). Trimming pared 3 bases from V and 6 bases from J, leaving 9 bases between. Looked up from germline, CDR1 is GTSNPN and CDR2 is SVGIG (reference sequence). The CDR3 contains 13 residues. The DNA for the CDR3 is TGTGCCTGGAGAGACAGGCCTAATTCACCCCTCCACTTT. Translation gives CAWRDRPNSPLHF.

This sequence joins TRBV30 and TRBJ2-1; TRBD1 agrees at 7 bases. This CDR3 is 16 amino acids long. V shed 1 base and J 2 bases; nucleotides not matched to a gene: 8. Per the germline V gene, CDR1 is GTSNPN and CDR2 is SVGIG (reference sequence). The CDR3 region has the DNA TGTGCCTGGAGTGCCCTCGGGGACAGAACCTACAATGAGCAGTTCTTC. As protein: CAWSALGDRTYNEQFF.

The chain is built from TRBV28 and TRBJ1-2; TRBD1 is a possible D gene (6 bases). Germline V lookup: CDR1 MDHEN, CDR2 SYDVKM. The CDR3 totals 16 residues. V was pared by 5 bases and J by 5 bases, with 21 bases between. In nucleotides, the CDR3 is TGTGCCAGCAGTACCTTAACAGGGTCCTTCTTATATGGCTACACCTTC. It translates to CASSTLTGSFLYGYTF.

CDR3 in DNA: TGTGCCAGCAGTCAGACTAGCGGAGCACAAGAGACCCAGTACTTC. It specifies CASSQTSGAQETQYF. The J gene is TRBJ2-5, the V gene TRBV7-9; 9 nucleotides agree with TRBD2. V lost 6 bases and J lost 2; bases outside the gene matches: 7. CDR1 is SEHNR, CDR2 FQNEAQ, per germline (reference sequence). The CDR3 contains 15 residues.

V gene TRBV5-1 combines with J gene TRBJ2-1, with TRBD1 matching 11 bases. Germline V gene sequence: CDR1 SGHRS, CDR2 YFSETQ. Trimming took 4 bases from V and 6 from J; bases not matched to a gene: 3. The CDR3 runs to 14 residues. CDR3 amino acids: CASSAGTGGNEQFF. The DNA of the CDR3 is TGCGCCAGCAGCGCCGGGACAGGGGGCAATGAGCAGTTCTTC.

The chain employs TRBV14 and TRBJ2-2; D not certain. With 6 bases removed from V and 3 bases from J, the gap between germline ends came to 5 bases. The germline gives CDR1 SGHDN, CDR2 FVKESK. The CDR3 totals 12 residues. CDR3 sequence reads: CASRQYTGELFF. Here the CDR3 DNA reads TGTGCCAGCAGGCAGTACACCGGGGAGCTGTTTTTT.

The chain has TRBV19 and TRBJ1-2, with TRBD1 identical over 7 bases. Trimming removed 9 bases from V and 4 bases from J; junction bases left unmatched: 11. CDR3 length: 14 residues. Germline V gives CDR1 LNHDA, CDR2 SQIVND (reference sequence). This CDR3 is CASRTGATSYGYTF. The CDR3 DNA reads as TGTGCCAGCCGTACAGGGGCGACTTCCTATGGCTACACCTTC.

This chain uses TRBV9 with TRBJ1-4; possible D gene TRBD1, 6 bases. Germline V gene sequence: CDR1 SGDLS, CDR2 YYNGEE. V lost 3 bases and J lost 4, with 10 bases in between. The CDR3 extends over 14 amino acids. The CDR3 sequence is CASSAGQVNEKLFF. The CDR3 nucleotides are TGTGCCAGCAGCGCGGGACAAGTTAATGAAAAACTGTTTTTT.

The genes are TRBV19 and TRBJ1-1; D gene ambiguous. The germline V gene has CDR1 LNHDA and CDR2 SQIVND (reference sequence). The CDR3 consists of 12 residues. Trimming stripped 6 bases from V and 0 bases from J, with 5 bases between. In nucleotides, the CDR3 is TGTGCCAGTAGGCGGATGAACACTGAAGCTTTCTTT. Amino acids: CASRRMNTEAFF.

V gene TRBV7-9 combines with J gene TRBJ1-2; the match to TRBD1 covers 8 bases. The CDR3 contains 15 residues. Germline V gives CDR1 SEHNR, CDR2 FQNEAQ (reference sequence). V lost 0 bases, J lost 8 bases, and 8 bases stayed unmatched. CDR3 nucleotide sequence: TGTGCCAGCAGCTTAGCCTCCCAGGGGGCTGACGGCTACACCTTC. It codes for CASSLASQGADGYTF.

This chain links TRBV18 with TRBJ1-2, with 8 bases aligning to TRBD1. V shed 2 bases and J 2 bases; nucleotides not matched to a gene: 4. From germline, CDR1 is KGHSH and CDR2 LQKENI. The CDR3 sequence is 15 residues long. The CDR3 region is CASSPVDRGNYGYTF. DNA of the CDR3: TGTGCCAGCTCACCAGTAGACAGGGGAAACTATGGCTACACCTTC.

The CDR3 bases are TGTGCCTGGAGTGTACCAGGGACTAATCAGTTCTTC. It is translated as CAWSVPGTNQFF. The rearrangement links TRBV30 to TRBJ2-1; 7 positions agree with TRBD2. Trimming took 0 bases from V and 13 from J; bases not matched to a gene: 6. Germline V gene sequence: CDR1 GTSNPN, CDR2 SVGIG (reference sequence). The CDR3 runs 12 residues. The whole variable domain, remainder taken from reference TRBV30 and TRBJ2-1, is SQTIHQWPATLVQPVGSPLSLECTVEGTSNPNLYWYRQAAGRGLQLLFYSVGIGQISSEVPQNLSASRPQDRQFILSSKKLLLSDSGFYLCAWSVPGTNQFFGPGTRLTVL.

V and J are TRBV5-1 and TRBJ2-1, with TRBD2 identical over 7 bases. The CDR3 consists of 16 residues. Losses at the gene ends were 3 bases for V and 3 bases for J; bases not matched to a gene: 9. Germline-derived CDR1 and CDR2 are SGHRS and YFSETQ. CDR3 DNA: TGCGCCAGCAGCTCGTTCACTAGCGCGAACTACAATGAGCAGTTCTTC. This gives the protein CASSSFTSANYNEQFF.

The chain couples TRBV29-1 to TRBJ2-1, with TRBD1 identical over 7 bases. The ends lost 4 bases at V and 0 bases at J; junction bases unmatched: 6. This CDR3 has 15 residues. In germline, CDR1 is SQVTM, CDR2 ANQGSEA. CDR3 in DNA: TGCAGCGTTGGTCAAGGGGGCAGCTCCTACAATGAGCAGTTCTTC. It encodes CSVGQGGSSYNEQFF.